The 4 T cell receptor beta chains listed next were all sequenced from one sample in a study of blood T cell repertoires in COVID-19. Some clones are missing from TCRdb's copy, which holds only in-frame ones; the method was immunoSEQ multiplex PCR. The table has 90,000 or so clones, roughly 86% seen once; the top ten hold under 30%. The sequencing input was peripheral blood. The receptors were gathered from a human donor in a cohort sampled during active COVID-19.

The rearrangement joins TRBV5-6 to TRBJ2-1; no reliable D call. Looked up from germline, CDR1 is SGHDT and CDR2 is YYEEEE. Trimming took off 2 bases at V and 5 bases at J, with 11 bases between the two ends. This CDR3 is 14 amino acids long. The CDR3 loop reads CASSFGGIDNEQFF. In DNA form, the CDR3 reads TGTGCCAGCAGCTTCGGCGGAATAGACAATGAGCAGTTCTTC. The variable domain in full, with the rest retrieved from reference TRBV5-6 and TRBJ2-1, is DAGVTQSPTHLIKTRGQQVTLRCSPKSGHDTVSWYQQALGQGPQFIFQYYEEEERQRGNFPDRFSGHQFPNYSSELNVNALLLGDSALYLCASSFGGIDNEQFFGPGTRLTVL.

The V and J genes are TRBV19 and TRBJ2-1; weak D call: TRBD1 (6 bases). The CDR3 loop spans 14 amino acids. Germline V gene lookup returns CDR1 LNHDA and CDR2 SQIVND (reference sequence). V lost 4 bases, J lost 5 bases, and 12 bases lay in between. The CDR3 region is CASSRFGQHNEQFF. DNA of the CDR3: TGTGCCAGTAGTAGGTTCGGACAGCACAATGAGCAGTTCTTC.

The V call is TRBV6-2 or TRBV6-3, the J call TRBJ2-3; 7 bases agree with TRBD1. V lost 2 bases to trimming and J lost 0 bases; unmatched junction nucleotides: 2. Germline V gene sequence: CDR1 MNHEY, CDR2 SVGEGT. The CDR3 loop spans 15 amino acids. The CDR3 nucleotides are TGTGCCAGCAGTTACGAGGGGGCGAGCACAGATACGCAGTATTTT. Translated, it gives CASSYEGASTDTQYF.

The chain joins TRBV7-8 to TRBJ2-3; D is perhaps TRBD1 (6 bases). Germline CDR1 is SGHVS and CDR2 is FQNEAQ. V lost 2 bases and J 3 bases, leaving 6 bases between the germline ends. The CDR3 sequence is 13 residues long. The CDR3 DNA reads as TGTGCCAGCAGCTTAACAGGGACAGATACGCAGTATTTT. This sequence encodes CASSLTGTDTQYF.